This record concerns one TCR beta chain sequence. Other nucleotide sequences from this sample produce the same CDR3. The trim removed 4 bases at V and 3 bases at J, leaving 3 bases unmatched. The germline V gene encodes CDR1 LGHDT and CDR2 YNNKEL (reference sequence). The CDR3 is 15 residues long. This record comes from a study of blood T cell repertoires in COVID-19. At the level of the study: There were acute and convalescent COVID-19 samples, and they came from the United States, Italy and Spain. Nucleic acid was either cDNA or gDNA, and it came from T cells, B-cell-depleted T cells, or PBMCs.

Original processing notes: Nucleated cell number was recorded as an estimate derived from reference gene primer amplification. TCRdb's table, derived via immunoSEQ multiplex PCR, lists solely in-frame clones and lacks some. V and J calls and clone size are copied from that table; D and trimming were computed from the DNA. The sample consists of roughly 280,000 clones, approximately 86% of them appearing once. The chain links TRBV3-1 (or the pseudogene TRBV3-2) to TRBJ2-2, with 9 bases lining up with TRBD1. Material: peripheral blood. The clonotype originates from a man aged 40-49 years with active or convalescent COVID-19. As DNA, the CDR3 is TGTGCCAGCAGCCCCCGGGACAGGGACACCGGGGAGCTGTTTTTT. Amino acids: CASSPRDRDTGELFF.